The present T cell receptor (beta chain) was sequenced within a study of blood T cell repertoires in COVID-19. Turning to the study itself: The samples span acute and convalescent COVID-19 from the United States, Italy and Spain. Sample material is recorded as cDNA or gDNA derived from T cells, B-cell-depleted T cells, or PBMCs.

Study processing details: Estimated nucleated cell counts came from reference gene primer amplification. The repertoire was sequenced with immunoSEQ multiplex PCR; TCRdb's copy has only in-frame clones and lacks some. Clone size and the V and J calls come from that table; the DNA yielded D and trimming. The sample consists of a few hundred thousand clones, 87% of them appearing once. Sequenced input: peripheral blood. This receptor was identified in a woman between 45 and 60 years old who had recovered from COVID-19.

CDR3 region: CASSDPTGQGSQHF. Written as DNA, the CDR3 is TGTGCCAGCAGTGATCCGACAGGGCAAGGGTCCCAGCATTTT. The gene calls are TRBV2 and TRBJ1-5; TRBD1 aligns across 7 bases. Germline V gene sequence: CDR1 SNHLY, CDR2 FYNNEI. With 3 bases clipped from V and 11 bases from J, the junction kept 10 bases outside the gene matches. The CDR3 runs 14 residues.